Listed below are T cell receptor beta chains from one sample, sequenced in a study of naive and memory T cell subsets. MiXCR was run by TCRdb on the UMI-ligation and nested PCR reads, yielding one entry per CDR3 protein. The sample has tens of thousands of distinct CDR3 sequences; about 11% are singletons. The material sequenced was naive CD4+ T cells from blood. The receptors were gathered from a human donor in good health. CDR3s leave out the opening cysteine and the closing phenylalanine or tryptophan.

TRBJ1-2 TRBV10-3 AISEDRHGYT
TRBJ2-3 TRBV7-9 ASSDRARTDTQY
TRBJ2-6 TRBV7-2 ASSLGLAGRSGANVLT
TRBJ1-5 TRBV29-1 SVQFDRDQPQH
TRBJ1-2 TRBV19 ASSIGGFNGYT
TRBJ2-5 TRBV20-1 SAREAGAETQY
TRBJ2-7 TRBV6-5 ASSRGTGGYEQY
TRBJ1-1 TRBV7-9 ASSLEATNTEAF
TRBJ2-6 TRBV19 ASSIGANVLT
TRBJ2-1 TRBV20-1 SARDSGTGSWNEQF
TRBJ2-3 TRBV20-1 SASKGPDTQY
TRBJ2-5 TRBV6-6 AAEGSGGEETQY
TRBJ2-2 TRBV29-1 SVLGQGNTGELF
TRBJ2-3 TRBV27 ASSFSGGWGTDTQY
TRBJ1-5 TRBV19 ASSSNQVPSNQPQH
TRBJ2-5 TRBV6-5 ASRNTYQETQY
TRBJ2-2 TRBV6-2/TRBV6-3 ASSSFTRGRTGELF
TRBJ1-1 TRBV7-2 ASSLAGGRMNTEAF
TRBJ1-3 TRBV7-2 ASSSFGGLGNTIY
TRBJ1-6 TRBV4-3 ASSQAGVNSPLH
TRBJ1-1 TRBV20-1 SAPQSGRAGAF
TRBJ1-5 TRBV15 ATSSRLGNNQPQH
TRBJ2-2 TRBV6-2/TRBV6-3 ASSYARLRKDNTGELF
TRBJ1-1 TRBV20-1 SAHPGPKGAEAF
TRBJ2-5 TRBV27 ASSLVLQETQY